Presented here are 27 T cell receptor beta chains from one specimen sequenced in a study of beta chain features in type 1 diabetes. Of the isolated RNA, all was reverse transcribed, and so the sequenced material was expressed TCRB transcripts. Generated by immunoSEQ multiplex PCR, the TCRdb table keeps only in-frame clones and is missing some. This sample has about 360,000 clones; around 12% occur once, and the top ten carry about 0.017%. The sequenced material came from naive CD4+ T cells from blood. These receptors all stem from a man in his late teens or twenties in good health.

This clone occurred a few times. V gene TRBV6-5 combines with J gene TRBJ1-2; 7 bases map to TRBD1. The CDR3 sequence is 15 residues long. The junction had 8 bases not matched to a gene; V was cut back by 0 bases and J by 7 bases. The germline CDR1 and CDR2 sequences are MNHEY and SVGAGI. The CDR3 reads CASSYSGQGVSGYTF. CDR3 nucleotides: TGTGCCAGCAGTTACTCGGGTCAGGGGGTATCTGGCTACACCTTC.

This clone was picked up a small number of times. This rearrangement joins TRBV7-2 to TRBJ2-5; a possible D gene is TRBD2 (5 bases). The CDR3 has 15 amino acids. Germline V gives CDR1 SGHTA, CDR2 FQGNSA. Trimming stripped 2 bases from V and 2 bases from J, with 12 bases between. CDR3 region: CASSLSAPGQETQYF. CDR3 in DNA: TGTGCCAGCAGCTTATCCGCCCCGGGACAAGAGACCCAGTACTTC.

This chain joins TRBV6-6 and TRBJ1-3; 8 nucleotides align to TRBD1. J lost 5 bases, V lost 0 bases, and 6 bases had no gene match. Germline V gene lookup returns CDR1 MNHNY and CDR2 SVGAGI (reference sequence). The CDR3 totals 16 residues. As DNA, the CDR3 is TGTGCCAGCAGTTACTCGCGGACAGGGACTCGAAACACCATATATTTT. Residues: CASSYSRTGTRNTIYF.

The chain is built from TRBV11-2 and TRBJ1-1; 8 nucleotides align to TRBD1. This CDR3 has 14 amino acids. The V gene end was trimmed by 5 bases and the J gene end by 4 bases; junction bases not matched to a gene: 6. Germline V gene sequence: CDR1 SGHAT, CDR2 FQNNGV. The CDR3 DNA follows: TGTGCCAGCAGCCAAGACAGGGGCAGCACTGAAGCTTTCTTT. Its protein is CASSQDRGSTEAFF.

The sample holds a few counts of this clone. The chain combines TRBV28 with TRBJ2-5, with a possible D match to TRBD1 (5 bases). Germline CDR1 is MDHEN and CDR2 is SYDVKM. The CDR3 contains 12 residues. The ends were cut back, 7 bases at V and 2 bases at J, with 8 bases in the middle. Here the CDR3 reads CASKQVQETQYF. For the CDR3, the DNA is TGTGCCAGCAAACAGGTTCAAGAGACCCAGTACTTC.

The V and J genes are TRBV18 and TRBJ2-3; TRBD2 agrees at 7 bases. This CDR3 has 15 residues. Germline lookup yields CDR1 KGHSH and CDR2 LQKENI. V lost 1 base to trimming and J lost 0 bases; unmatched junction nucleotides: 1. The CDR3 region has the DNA TGTGCCAGCTCACCACGGGAGGGTAGCACAGATACGCAGTATTTT. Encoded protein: CASSPREGSTDTQYF.

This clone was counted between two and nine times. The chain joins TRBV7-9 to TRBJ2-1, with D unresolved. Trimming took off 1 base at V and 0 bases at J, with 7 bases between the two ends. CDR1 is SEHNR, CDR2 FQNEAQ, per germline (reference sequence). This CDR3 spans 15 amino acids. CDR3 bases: TGTGCCAGCAGCTTAGGTGGGCTCTCCTACAATGAGCAGTTCTTC. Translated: CASSLGGLSYNEQFF.

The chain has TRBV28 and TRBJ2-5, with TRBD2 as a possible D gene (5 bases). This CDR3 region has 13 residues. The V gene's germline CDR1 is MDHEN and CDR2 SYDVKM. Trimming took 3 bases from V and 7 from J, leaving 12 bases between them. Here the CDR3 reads CASSFTNRGTQYF. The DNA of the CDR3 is TGTGCCAGCAGTTTCACCAACCGGGGGACCCAGTACTTC.

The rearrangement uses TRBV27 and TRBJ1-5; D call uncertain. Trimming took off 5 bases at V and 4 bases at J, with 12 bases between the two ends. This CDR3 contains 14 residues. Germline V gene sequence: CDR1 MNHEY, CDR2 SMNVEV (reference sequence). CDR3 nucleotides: TGTGCCAGCAGTATTAACAGTGGAAATCAGCCCCAGCATTTT. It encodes CASSINSGNQPQHF.

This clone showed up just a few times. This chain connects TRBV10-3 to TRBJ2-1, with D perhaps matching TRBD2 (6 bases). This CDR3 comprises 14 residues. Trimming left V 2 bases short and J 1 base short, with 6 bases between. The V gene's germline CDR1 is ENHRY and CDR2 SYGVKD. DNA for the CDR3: TGTGCCATCAGTGAGGGAGGGTCCTACAATGAGCAGTTCTTC. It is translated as CAISEGGSYNEQFF.

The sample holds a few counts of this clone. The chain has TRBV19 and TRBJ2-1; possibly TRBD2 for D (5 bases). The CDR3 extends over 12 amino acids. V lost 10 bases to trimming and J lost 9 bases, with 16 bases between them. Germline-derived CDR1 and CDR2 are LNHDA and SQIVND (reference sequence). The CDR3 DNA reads TGTGCCACCGAAGGGAGTCTTGGTGAGCAGTTCTTC. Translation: CATEGSLGEQFF.

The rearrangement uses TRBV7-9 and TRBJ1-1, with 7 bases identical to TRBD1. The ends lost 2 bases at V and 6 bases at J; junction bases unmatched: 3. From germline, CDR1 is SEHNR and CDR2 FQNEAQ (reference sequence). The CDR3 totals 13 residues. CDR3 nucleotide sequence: TGTGCCAGCAGCTTATGGCAGGGGGCTGAAGCTTTCTTT. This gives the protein CASSLWQGAEAFF.

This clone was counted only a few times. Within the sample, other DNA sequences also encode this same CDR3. The CDR3 is CASSKGTSGEETQYF. The CDR3 region has the DNA TGCGCCAGCAGCAAGGGGACTAGCGGGGAGGAGACCCAGTACTTC. The V call is TRBV5-1, the J call TRBJ2-5, with 13 bases that match TRBD2. With V trimmed by 4 bases and J by 5 bases, 5 bases remained unmatched. The CDR3 sequence is 15 residues long. Germline lookup yields CDR1 SGHRS and CDR2 YFSETQ. The full variable domain, with the rest looked up from reference TRBV5-1 and TRBJ2-5, is KAGVTQTPRYLIKTRGQQVTLSCSPISGHRSVSWYQQTPGQGLQFLFEYFSETQRNKGNFPGRFSGRQFSNSRSEMNVSTLELGDSALYLCASSKGTSGEETQYFGPGTRLLVL.

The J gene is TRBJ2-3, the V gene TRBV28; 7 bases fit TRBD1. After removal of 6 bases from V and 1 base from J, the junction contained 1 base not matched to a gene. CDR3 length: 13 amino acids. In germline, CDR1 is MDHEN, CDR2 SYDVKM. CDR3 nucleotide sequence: TGTGCCAGCAGGGGACAGCGCACAGATACGCAGTATTTT. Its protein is CASRGQRTDTQYF.

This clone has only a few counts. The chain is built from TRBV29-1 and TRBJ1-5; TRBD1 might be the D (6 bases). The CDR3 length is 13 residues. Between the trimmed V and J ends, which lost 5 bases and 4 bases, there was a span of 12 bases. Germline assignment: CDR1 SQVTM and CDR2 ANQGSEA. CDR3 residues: CSVRGEGNQPQHF. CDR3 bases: TGCAGCGTTAGGGGGGAGGGGAATCAGCCCCAGCATTTT.

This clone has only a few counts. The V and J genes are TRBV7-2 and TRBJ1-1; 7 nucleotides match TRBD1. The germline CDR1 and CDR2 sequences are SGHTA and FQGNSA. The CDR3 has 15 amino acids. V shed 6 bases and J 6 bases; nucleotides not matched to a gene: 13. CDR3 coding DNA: TGTGCCAGCAGGGTAGACAGGGTCCATCGGGCTGAAGCTTTCTTT. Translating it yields CASRVDRVHRAEAFF.

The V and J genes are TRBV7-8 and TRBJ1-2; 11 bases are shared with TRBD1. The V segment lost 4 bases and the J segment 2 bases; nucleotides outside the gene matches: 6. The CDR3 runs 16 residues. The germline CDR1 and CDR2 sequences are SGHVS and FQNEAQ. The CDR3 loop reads CASSSYRDRGNYGYTF. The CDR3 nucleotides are TGTGCCAGCAGCTCGTACCGGGACAGGGGGAACTATGGCTACACCTTC. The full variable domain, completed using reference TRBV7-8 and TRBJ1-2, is GAGVSQSPRYKVAKRGQDVALRCDPISGHVSLFWYQQALGQGPEFLTYFQNEAQLDKSGLPSDRFFAERPEGSVSTLKIQRTQQEDSAVYLCASSSYRDRGNYGYTFGSGTRLTVV.

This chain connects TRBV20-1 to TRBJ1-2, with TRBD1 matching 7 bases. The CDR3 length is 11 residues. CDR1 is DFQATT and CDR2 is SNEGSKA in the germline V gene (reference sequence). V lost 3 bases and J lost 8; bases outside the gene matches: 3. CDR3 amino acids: CSARRQGGYTF. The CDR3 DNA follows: TGCAGTGCTAGGAGACAGGGCGGCTACACCTTC.

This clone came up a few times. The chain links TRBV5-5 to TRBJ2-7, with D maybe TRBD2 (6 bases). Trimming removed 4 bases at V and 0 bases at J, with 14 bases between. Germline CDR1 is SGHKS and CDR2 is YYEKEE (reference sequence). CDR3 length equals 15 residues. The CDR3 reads CASSLEGLTSYEQYF. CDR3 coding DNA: TGTGCCAGCAGCCTGGAGGGGCTGACCTCCTACGAGCAGTACTTC.

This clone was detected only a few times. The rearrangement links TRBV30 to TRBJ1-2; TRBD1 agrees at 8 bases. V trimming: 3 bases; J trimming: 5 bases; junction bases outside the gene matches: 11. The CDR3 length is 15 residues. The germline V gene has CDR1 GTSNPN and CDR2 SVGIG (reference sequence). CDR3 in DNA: TGTGCCTGGAGGAGGACAGGGTTAACCTCTTATGGCTACACCTTC. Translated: CAWRRTGLTSYGYTF.

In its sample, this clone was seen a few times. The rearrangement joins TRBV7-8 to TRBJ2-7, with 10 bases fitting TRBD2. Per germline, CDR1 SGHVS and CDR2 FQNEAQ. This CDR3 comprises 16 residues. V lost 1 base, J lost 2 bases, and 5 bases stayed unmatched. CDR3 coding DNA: TGTGCCAGCAGCTTAGAGGCTAGCGGGAGTCCCTACGAGCAGTACTTC. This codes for CASSLEASGSPYEQYF.

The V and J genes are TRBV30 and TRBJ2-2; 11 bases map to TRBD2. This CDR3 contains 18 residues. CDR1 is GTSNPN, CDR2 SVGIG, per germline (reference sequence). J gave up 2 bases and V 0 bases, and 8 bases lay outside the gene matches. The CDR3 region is CAWSVRRLAGINTGELFF. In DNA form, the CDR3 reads TGTGCCTGGAGTGTACGGAGACTAGCGGGGATCAACACCGGGGAGCTGTTTTTT.

CDR3 sequence reads: CASSWRDRGQSDTQYF. Written as DNA, the CDR3 is TGCGCCAGCAGCTGGCGGGACAGGGGGCAGTCCGATACGCAGTATTTT. The rearrangement uses TRBV5-1 and TRBJ2-3; 12 nucleotides line up with TRBD1. Germline values: CDR1 SGHRS, CDR2 YFSETQ. This CDR3 spans 16 amino acids. V gave up 3 bases and J gave up 6 bases; unmatched junction bases: 8.

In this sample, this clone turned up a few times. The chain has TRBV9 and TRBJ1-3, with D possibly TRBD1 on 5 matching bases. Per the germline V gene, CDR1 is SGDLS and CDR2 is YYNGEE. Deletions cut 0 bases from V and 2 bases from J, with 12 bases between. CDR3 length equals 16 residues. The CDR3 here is CASSVAPGGTGNTIYF. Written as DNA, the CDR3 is TGTGCCAGCAGCGTAGCTCCGGGGGGAACTGGAAACACCATATATTTT.

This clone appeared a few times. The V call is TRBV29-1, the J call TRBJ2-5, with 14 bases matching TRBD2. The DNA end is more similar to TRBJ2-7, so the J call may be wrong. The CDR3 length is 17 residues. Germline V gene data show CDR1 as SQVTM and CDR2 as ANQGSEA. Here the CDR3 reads CSAGGLAGDPNSYEQYF. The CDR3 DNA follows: TGCAGCGCGGGGGGACTAGCGGGGGATCCTAACTCCTACGAGCAGTACTTC.

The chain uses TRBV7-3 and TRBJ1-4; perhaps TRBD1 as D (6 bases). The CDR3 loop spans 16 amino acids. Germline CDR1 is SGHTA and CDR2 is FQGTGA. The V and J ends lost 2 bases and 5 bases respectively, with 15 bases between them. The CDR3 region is CASSLDRTGMNEKLFF. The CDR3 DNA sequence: TGTGCCAGCAGCTTAGACAGGACCGGAATGAATGAAAAACTGTTTTTT.

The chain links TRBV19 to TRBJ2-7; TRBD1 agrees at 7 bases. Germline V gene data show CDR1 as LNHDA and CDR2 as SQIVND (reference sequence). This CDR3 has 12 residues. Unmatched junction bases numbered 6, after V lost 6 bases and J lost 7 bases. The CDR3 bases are TGTGCCAGTAGCCCATTACAGGGGGAGCAGTACTTC. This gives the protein CASSPLQGEQYF.